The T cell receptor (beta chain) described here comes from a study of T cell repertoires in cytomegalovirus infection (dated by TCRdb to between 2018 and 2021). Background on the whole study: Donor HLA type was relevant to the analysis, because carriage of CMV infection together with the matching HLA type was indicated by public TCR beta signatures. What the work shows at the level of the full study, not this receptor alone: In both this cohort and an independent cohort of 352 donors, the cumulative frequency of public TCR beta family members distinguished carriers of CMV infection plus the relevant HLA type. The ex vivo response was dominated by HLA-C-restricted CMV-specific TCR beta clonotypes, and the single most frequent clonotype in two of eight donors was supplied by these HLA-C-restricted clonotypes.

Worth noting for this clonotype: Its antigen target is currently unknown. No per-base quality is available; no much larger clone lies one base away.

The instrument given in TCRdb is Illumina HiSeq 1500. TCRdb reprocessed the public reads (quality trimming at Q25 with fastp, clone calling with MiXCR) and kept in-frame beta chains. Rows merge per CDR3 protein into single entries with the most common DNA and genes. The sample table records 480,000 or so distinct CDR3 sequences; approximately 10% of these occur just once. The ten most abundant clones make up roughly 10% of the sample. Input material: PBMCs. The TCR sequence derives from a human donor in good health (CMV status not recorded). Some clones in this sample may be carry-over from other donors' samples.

The DNA reads TGTGCCAGCAGTGAAAAGGGGGCAGGCGGTGAAAAACTGTTTTTT. Its amino acids are CASSEKGAGGEKLFF. The chain was built from TRBV2 and TRBJ1-4, with 7 bases aligning to TRBD1. The CDR3 starts with the cysteine, ends with the phenylalanine, and has 15 residues. This entry keeps only the CDR3 DNA: 45 bases, framed from base 1. The germline V and J ends show losses of 2 bases and 7 bases respectively, and no gene match explains 7 bases of the junction. CDR1 and CDR2 are drawn from the germline V gene: SNHLY, FYNNEI.